This TCR beta chain is from a study of graft-versus-host responses after intestinal transplantation. General study results and limits: GvH clones surfaced in recipient marrow, some emerging earlier in ileum or blood.

To note about this clone: Its specificity is unknown.

Sequencing was performed with immunoSEQ multiplex PCR; in TCRdb, only in-frame clones are kept and a portion is missing. Of 80,000 to 95,000 clones listed, approximately 94% are singletons. The V gene lost 0 bases and the J gene lost 0 bases, with 10 bases spanning the gap. The CDR3 sequence is 15 residues long. CDR1 is SGDLS and CDR2 is YYNGEE in the germline V gene. The gene calls are TRBV9 and TRBJ2-7; D perhaps matches TRBD1 (5 bases). This TCR was sampled from a human donor who received an intestinal transplant. The source material was unstimulated CD8+ T cells sorted from spleen or lymph node cells, sampled before intestinal transplant. For the CDR3, the DNA is TGTGCCAGCAGCGTAGGGGGCGGAGTCTCCTACGAGCAGTACTTC. Protein product: CASSVGGGVSYEQYF. Drawing the rest from reference TRBV9 and TRBJ2-7, the complete variable domain is DSGVTQTPKHLITATGQRVTLRCSPRSGDLSVYWYQQSLDQGLQFLIQYYNGEERAKGNILERFSAQQFPDLHSELNLSSLELGDSALYFCASSVGGGVSYEQYFGPGTRLTVT.